This is a list of T cell receptor beta chains from one sample in a study of T cells in Graves' hyperthyroidism and ophthalmopathy. TCRdb independently ran MiXCR on the multiplex PCR reads; one entry per CDR3 protein. This table has about 840,000 distinct CDR3 sequences, approximately 40% appearing once. What was sequenced was blood. These TCRs come from a man aged 18 to 29 with Graves' hyperthyroidism. Each CDR3 is given with its conserved first and last residue. D genes are given only for firm matches. The size of a clone is reported for some rows only, either as once, few or many, or as a class for expanded clones.

j_call: TRBJ2-7; d_call: .; clone_size: many; v_call: TRBV7-6; cdr3_length: 12; cdr3_aa: CASSSGGDEQYF; cdr3_nt: TGTGCCAGCAGCTCCGGGGGCGACGAGCAGTACTTC
j_call: TRBJ1-5; d_call: .; clone_size: .; v_call: TRBV19; cdr3_length: 13; cdr3_aa: CASSPGNGQPQHF; cdr3_nt: TGTGCCAGTAGTCCAGGGAACGGTCAGCCCCAGCATTTT
j_call: TRBJ1-4; d_call: .; clone_size: .; v_call: TRBV9; cdr3_length: 15; cdr3_aa: CASSPQPSTNEKLFF; cdr3_nt: TGTGCCAGCAGCCCTCAGCCGTCCACTAATGAAAAACTGTTTTTT
j_call: TRBJ1-2; d_call: TRBD1; clone_size: .; v_call: TRBV12-3/TRBV12-4; cdr3_length: 16; cdr3_aa: CASSPNRGREDYGYTF; cdr3_nt: TGTGCCAGCAGTCCAAACAGGGGGCGCGAGGACTATGGCTACACCTTC
j_call: TRBJ1-2; d_call: .; clone_size: .; v_call: TRBV20-1; cdr3_length: 13; cdr3_aa: CSATAGYNYGYTF; cdr3_nt: TGCAGTGCTACCGCGGGCTATAACTATGGCTACACCTTC
j_call: TRBJ2-7; d_call: .; clone_size: .; v_call: TRBV7-3; cdr3_length: 15; cdr3_aa: CASSGGGTGSYEQYF; cdr3_nt: TGTGCCAGCAGCGGGGGAGGAACGGGATCCTACGAGCAGTACTTC
j_call: TRBJ2-2; d_call: .; clone_size: few; v_call: TRBV19; cdr3_length: 15; cdr3_aa: CASKGGPRLTGELFF; cdr3_nt: TGTGCCAGTAAGGGCGGCCCGCGCCTAACCGGGGAGCTGTTTTTT
j_call: TRBJ2-7; d_call: TRBD2; clone_size: .; v_call: TRBV4-2; cdr3_length: 17; cdr3_aa: CASSPSSGGARAGEQYF; cdr3_nt: TGTGCCAGCAGCCCCTCTAGCGGGGGCGCCCGGGCGGGCGAGCAGTACTTC
j_call: TRBJ1-1; d_call: .; clone_size: .; v_call: TRBV11-2; cdr3_length: 12; cdr3_aa: CASSPQGRGAFF; cdr3_nt: TGTGCCAGCAGCCCCCAGGGGAGAGGAGCTTTCTTT
j_call: TRBJ1-6; d_call: .; clone_size: few; v_call: TRBV5-4; cdr3_length: 12; cdr3_aa: CVWDGGNSPLHF; cdr3_nt: TGTGTCTGGGACGGCGGCAATTCACCCCTCCACTTT